This T cell receptor beta chain was captured in a study of T-cell reconstitution after alpha-beta-depleted transplantation in children. The authors prepared the TCRbeta library with unique molecular identifiers. MiXCR was run by TCRdb on the PCR reads, yielding one entry per CDR3 protein. The table includes roughly 120,000 distinct CDR3 sequences, about 21% detected once. The CDR3 is made up of 11 amino acids. Germline CDR1 is SEHNR and CDR2 is FQNEAQ (reference sequence). The V gene lost 5 bases and the J gene lost 4 bases, with 4 bases spanning the gap. At least ten counts were recorded for this clonotype.

This specimen was PBMCs, mostly from graft donor cells, taken 180 days after TCRalphabeta/CD19-depleted stem cell transplant. This TCR came from a male patient between 2 and 9 years old who had a stem cell transplant for chronic granulomatous disease, so the T cells may come from the graft donor. The V call is TRBV7-9, the J call TRBJ2-3, with unresolved D. The CDR3 region has the DNA TGTGCCAGCAGCCTCCCAGATACGCAGTATTTT. It translates to CASSLPDTQYF.